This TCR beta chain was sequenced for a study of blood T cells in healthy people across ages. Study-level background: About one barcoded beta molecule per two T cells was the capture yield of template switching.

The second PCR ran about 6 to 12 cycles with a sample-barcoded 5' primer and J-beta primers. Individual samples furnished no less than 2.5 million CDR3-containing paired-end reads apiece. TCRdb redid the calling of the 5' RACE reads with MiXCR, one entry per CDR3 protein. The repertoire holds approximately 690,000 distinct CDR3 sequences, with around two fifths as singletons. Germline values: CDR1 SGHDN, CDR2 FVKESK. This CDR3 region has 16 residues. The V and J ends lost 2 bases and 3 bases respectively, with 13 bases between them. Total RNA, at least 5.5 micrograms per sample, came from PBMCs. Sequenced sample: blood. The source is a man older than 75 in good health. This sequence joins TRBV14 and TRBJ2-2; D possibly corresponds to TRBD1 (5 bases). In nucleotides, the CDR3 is TGTGCCAGCAGCCAACAGGACACGTCGGACACCGGGGAGCTGTTTTTT. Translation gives CASSQQDTSDTGELFF.